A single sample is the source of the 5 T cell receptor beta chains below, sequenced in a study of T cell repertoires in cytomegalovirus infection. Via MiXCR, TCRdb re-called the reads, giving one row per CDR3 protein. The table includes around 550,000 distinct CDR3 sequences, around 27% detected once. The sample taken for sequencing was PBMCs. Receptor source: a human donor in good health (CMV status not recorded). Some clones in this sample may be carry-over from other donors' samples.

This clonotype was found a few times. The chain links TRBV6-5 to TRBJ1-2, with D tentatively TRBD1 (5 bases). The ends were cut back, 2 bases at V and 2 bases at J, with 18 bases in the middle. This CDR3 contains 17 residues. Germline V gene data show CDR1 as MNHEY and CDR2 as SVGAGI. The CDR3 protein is CASSYSKGPKWNYGYTF. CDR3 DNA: TGTGCCAGCAGTTACAGCAAGGGACCGAAGTGGAACTATGGCTACACCTTC.

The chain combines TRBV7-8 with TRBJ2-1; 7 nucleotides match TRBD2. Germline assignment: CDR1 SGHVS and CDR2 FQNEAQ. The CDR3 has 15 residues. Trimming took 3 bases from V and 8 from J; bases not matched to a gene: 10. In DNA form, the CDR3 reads TGTGCCAGCAGCTTGGCTGAAGCGGGGTGGGATGAGCAGTTCTTC. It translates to CASSLAEAGWDEQFF.

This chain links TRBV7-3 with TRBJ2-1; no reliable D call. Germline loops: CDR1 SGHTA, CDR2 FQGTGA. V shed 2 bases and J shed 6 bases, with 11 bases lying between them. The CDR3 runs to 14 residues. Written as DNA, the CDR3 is TGTGCCAGCAGCTTAGGGTTGCCCTTCAATGAGCAGTTCTTC. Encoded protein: CASSLGLPFNEQFF.

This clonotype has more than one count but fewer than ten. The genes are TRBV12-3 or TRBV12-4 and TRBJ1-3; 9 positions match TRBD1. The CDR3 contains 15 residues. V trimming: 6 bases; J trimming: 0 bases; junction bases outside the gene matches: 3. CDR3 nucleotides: TGTGCCAGCAGATCGGACAGGGGCTCTGGAAACACCATATATTTT. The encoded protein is CASRSDRGSGNTIYF.

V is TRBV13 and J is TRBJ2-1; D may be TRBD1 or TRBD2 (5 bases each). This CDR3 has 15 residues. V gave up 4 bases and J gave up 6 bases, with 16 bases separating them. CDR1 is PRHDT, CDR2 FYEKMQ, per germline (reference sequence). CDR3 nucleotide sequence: TGTGCCAGCAGCTACCGGGGACGTCGGTCCAATGAGCAGTTCTTC. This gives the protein CASSYRGRRSNEQFF.